The clone carrying this T cell receptor (beta chain) was seen a few times. Sequenced by immunoSEQ multiplex PCR; TCRdb stores in-frame clones only, minus some. The sample includes under 150,000 clones, 75% to 90% of them seen just once. With 6 bases clipped from V and 3 bases from J, the junction kept 6 bases outside the gene matches. The CDR3 sequence is 14 residues long. Germline lookup yields CDR1 MNHEY and CDR2 SVGAGI. The data were taken from a study of T cell responses to AZD1222 COVID-19 vaccine. V usage is TRBV6-5 and J usage is TRBJ2-3; TRBD1 agrees at 7 bases. The sample in question was peripheral blood, obtained 28 days after the second AZD1222 dose. This receptor was identified in an adult who received the AZD1222 COVID-19 vaccine. The CDR3 bases are TGTGCCAGCAGCCGAACAGGGGCGACAGATACGCAGTATTTT. Translation gives CASSRTGATDTQYF.